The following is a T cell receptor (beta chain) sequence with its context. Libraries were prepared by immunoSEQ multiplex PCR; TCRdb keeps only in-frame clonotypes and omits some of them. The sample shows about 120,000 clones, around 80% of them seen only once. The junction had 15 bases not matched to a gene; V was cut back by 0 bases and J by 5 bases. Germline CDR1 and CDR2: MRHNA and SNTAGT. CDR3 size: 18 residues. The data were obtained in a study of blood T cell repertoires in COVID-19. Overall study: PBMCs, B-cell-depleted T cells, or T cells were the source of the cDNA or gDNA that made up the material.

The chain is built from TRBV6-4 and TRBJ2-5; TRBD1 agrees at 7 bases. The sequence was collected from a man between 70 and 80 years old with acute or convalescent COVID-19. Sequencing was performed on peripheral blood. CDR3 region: CASSDSRGQALHGETQYF. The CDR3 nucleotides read TGTGCCAGCAGTGACTCGAGGGGGCAGGCTCTCCATGGGGAGACCCAGTACTTC.